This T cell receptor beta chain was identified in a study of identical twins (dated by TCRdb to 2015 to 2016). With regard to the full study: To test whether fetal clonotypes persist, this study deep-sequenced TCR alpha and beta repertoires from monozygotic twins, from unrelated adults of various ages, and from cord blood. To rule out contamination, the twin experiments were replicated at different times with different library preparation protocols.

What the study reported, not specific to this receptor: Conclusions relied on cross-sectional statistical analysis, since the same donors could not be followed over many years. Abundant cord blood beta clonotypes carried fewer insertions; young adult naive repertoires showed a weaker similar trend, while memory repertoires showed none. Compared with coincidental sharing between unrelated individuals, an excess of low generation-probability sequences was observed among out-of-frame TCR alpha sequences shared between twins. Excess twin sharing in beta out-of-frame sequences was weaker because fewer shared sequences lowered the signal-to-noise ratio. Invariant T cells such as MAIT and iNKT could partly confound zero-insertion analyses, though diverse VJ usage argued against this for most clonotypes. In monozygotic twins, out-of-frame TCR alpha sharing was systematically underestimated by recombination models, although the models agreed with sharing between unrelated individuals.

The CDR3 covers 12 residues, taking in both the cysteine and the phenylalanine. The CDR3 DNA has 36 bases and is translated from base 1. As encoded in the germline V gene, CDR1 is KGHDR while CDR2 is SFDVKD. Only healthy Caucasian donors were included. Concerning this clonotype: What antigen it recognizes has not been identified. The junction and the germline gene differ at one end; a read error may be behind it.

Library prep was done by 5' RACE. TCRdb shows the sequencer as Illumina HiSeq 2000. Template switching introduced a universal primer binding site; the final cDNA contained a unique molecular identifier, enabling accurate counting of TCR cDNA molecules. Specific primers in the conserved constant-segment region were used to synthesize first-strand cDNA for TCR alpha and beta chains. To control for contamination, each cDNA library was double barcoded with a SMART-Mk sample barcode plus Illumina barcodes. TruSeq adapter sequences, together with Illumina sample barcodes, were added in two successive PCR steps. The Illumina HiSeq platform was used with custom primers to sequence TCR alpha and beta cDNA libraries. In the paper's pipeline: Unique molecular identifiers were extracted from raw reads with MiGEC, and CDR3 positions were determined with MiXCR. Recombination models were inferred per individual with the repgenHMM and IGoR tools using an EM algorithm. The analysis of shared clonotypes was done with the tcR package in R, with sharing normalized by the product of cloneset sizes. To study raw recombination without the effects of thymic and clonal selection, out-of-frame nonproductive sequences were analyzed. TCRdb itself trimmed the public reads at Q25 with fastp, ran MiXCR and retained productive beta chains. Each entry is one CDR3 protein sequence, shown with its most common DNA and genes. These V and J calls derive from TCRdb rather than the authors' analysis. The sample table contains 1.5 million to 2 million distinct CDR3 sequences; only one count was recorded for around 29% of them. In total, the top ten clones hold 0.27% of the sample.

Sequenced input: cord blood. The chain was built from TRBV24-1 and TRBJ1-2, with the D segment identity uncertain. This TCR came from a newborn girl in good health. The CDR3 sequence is CTTSSTEAYYTF. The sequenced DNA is TGTACCACCAGTTCCACCGAGGCCTACTACACCTTC.